These T cell receptor beta chains were read from a single sample in a study of blood T cell repertoires in COVID-19. Measured with immunoSEQ multiplex PCR; TCRdb has only the in-frame clones, and not every one. The sample lists about 330,000 clones, approximately 89% seen once, with 5.3% in the top ten. The source material was PBMCs or T cells enriched from blood (not recorded which). Every receptor here comes from a woman between 25 and 40 years old who had recovered from COVID-19. Each CDR3 is given with its conserved first and last residue. Fields, in order: D gene, clone size, V gene, J gene, CDR3 protein, CDR3 DNA. A D gene is named only where the DNA matches it firmly. A clone size is listed for some rows: how often the clone was seen (once, few, many), or a class if it is expanded.

D: TRBD1
size: .
V: TRBV5-6
J: TRBJ2-2
CDR3: CASSWGQLNTGELFF
DNA: TGTGCCAGCAGCTGGGGACAGCTCAACACCGGGGAGCTGTTTTTT

D: TRBD1
size: .
V: TRBV5-4
J: TRBJ1-4
CDR3: CASSLGAGGGKLFF
DNA: TGTGCCAGCAGCTTAGGGGCAGGGGGCGGAAAACTGTTTTTT

D: TRBD1
size: few
V: TRBV12-3/TRBV12-4
J: TRBJ2-1
CDR3: CASSLGGQRFF
DNA: TGTGCCAGCAGTTTAGGGGGACAGCGATTCTTC

D: .
size: .
V: TRBV19
J: TRBJ2-1
CDR3: CASSIDGGPYNEQFF
DNA: TGTGCCAGTAGTATTGACGGGGGGCCTTACAATGAGCAGTTCTTC

D: .
size: .
V: TRBV29-1
J: TRBJ2-7
CDR3: CSVEGTTYPYEQYF
DNA: TGCAGCGTTGAAGGGACAACCTACCCCTACGAGCAGTACTTC

D: .
size: few
V: TRBV3-1/TRBV3-2
J: TRBJ1-5
CDR3: CASSQSDVSNQPQHF
DNA: TGTGCCAGCAGCCAAAGCGATGTTAGCAATCAGCCCCAGCATTTT

D: TRBD1
size: .
V: TRBV6-5
J: TRBJ2-7
CDR3: CASSYRGTGSVNEQYF
DNA: TGTGCCAGCAGTTATCGGGGGACAGGATCGGTCAACGAGCAGTACTTC

D: .
size: .
V: TRBV7-8
J: TRBJ1-2
CDR3: CASSPTDGVRGYTF
DNA: TGTGCCAGCAGCCCGACGGACGGGGTTAGAGGCTACACCTTC

D: .
size: .
V: TRBV29-1
J: TRBJ1-2
CDR3: CSVEDGPGGYTF
DNA: TGCAGCGTTGAAGATGGTCCAGGAGGCTACACCTTC

D: .
size: once
V: TRBV7-2
J: TRBJ2-3
CDR3: CASSLARWQGKADTQYF
DNA: TGTGCCAGCAGCTTAGCGAGGTGGCAGGGGAAAGCAGATACGCAGTATTTT

D: .
size: .
V: TRBV7-2
J: TRBJ1-1
CDR3: CASSLVWGNTEAFF
DNA: TGTGCCAGCAGCTTAGTGTGGGGCAACACTGAAGCTTTCTTT

D: .
size: once
V: TRBV5-1
J: TRBJ1-2
CDR3: CASSLEGRGVTRSYGYTF
DNA: TGCGCCAGCAGCTTGGAGGGCAGGGGAGTCACCAGGAGCTATGGCTACACCTTC

D: .
size: once
V: TRBV6-5
J: TRBJ1-1
CDR3: CASSNDRNTEAFF
DNA: TGTGCCAGCAGCAACGACAGAAACACTGAAGCTTTCTTT

D: TRBD1
size: .
V: TRBV4-2
J: TRBJ1-2
CDR3: CASSQVNRGESNYGYTF
DNA: TGTGCCAGCAGCCAAGTTAACAGGGGGGAGTCTAACTATGGCTACACCTTC

D: TRBD1
size: .
V: TRBV10-3
J: TRBJ2-1
CDR3: CAITPGQGDDEQFF
DNA: TGTGCCATCACCCCTGGACAGGGAGATGATGAGCAGTTCTTC

D: TRBD2
size: .
V: TRBV6-8
J: TRBJ2-5
CDR3: CASRPKFSGGAPETQYF
DNA: TGTGCCAGCAGACCCAAATTTAGCGGGGGGGCCCCTGAGACCCAGTACTTC

D: TRBD1
size: .
V: TRBV28
J: TRBJ1-5
CDR3: CASTRDSWQPQHF
DNA: TGTGCCAGCACCAGGGACAGTTGGCAGCCCCAGCATTTT

D: .
size: .
V: TRBV2
J: TRBJ1-2
CDR3: CASSLPSYYGYTF
DNA: TGTGCCAGCAGTCTTCCGAGCTACTATGGCTACACCTTC

D: .
size: .
V: TRBV6-1
J: TRBJ1-1
CDR3: CASSEIGWAEAFF
DNA: TGTGCCAGCAGTGAAATCGGGTGGGCTGAAGCTTTCTTT

D: TRBD2
size: .
V: TRBV6-1
J: TRBJ2-7
CDR3: CASSEGLARDEQYF
DNA: TGTGCCAGCAGTGAGGGACTAGCTCGAGACGAGCAGTACTTC

D: .
size: .
V: TRBV4-2
J: TRBJ2-7
CDR3: CASSQGPGQNYEQYF
DNA: TGTGCCAGCAGCCAAGGTCCGGGACAAAACTACGAGCAGTACTTC

D: .
size: .
V: TRBV9
J: TRBJ2-5
CDR3: CASSVDAGRGSETQYF
DNA: TGTGCCAGCAGCGTAGATGCTGGAAGGGGGTCGGAGACCCAGTACTTC

D: TRBD1
size: .
V: TRBV6-1
J: TRBJ1-6
CDR3: CASSGPGQFYNSPLHF
DNA: TGTGCCAGCAGTGGACCGGGACAGTTCTATAATTCACCCCTCCACTTT

D: TRBD1
size: .
V: TRBV2
J: TRBJ2-3
CDR3: CASSDRGLSTDTQYF
DNA: TGTGCCAGCAGCGACAGGGGGCTTAGCACAGATACGCAGTATTTT

D: TRBD1
size: .
V: TRBV5-4
J: TRBJ1-5
CDR3: CASSLSGGNSNQPQHF
DNA: TGTGCCAGCAGCTTATCAGGGGGGAATAGCAATCAGCCCCAGCATTTT

D: TRBD1
size: .
V: TRBV4-1
J: TRBJ2-7
CDR3: CASSQRDRGFSYEQYF
DNA: TGCGCCAGCAGCCAACGGGACAGGGGTTTCTCCTACGAGCAGTACTTC

D: .
size: .
V: TRBV5-1
J: TRBJ1-6
CDR3: CASSPRGLGGRSPLHF
DNA: TGCGCCAGCAGCCCGCGAGGTTTAGGAGGAAGATCACCCCTCCACTTT

D: TRBD2
size: .
V: TRBV28
J: TRBJ2-7
CDR3: CASSPGGATGQREQYF
DNA: TGTGCCAGCAGCCCGGGGGGGGCGACAGGCCAGAGGGAGCAGTACTTC